This T cell receptor (beta chain) derives from a study of blood T cells in healthy people across ages. V lost 0 bases, J lost 3 bases, and 12 bases lay in between. The germline V gene has CDR1 DFQATT and CDR2 SNEGSKA (reference sequence). This CDR3 comprises 15 residues. Together with a sample-barcoded 5' primer, a J-beta primer mix was included in a second PCR lasting about 7 to 12 cycles. A template-switch adaptor that had 12 random nucleotides put a tag on each cDNA molecule. TCRdb ran MiXCR on the 5' RACE reads and lists one entry per CDR3 protein. In the table there are 750,000 to 850,000 distinct CDR3 sequences, roughly 25% of which are singletons. These data are also associated with another study on T cells of mothers and their children. That source reports: RNA that had been extracted went wholly into cDNA synthesis, at about 1.5 ug per 15 ul. Related mother and child pairs showed slightly greater overlap (not significant) than unrelated pairs did. Across the analysis, no persistent microchimeric T cell clones were detected.

Sequencing was carried out using blood. The chain has TRBV20-1 and TRBJ1-5, with unresolved D. The clonotype originates from a boy aged 5-17 years in good health. The CDR3 DNA is TGCAGTGCTAGAGATCCAGCCAGCCACAATCAGCCCCAGCATTTT. Translated: CSARDPASHNQPQHF.